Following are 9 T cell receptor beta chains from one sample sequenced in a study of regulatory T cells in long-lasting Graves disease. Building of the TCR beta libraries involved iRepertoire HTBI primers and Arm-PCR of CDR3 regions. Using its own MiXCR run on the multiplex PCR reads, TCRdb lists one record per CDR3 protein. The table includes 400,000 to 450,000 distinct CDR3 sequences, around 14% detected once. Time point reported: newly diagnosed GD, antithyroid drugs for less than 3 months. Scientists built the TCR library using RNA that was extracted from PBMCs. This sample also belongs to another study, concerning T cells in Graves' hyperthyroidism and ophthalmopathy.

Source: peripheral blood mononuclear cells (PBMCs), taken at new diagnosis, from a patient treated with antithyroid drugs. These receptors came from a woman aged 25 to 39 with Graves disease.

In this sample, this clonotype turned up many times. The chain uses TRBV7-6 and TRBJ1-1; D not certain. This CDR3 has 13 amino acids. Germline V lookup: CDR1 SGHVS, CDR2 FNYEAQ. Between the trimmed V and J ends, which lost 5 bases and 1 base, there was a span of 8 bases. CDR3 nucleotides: TGTGCCAGCAGCGTCGAGTGGAACACTGAAGCTTTCTTT. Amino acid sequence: CASSVEWNTEAFF.

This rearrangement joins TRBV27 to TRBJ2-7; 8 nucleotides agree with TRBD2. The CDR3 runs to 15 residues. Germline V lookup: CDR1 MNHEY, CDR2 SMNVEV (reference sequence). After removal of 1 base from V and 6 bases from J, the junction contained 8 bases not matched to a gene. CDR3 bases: TGTGCCAGCAGTTTATTAGGCGGGAGGTTCGGCGAGCAGTACTTC. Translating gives CASSLLGGRFGEQYF.

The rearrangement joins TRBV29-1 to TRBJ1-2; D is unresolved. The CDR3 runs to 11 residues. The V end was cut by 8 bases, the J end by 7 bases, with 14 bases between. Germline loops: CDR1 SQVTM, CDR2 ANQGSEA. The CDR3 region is CSTIGEFGYTF. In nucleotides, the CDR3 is TGCAGCACCATAGGCGAGTTTGGCTACACCTTC.

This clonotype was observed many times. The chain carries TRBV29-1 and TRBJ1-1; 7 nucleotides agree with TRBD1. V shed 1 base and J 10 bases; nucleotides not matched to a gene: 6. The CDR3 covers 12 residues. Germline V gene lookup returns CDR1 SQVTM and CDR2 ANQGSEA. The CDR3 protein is CSVEVGTGVAFF. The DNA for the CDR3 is TGCAGCGTTGAAGTGGGAACAGGGGTAGCTTTCTTT.

For the CDR3, the DNA is TGTGCCAGTAGTATACTCGGCGGGCGGACAGATACGCAGTATTTT. This sequence encodes CASSILGGRTDTQYF. The chain has TRBV19 and TRBJ2-3; possibly TRBD2 for D (5 bases). The CDR3 has 15 residues. V was pared by 2 bases and J by 3 bases, with 12 bases between. The germline CDR1 and CDR2 sequences are LNHDA and SQIVND (reference sequence).

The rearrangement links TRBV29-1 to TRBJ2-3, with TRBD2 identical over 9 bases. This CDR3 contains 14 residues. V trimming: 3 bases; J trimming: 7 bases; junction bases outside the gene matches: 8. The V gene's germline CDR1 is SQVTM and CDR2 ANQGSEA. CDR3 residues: CSVEGTSTGNTQYF. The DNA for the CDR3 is TGCAGCGTTGAGGGGACTAGCACGGGGAATACGCAGTATTTT.

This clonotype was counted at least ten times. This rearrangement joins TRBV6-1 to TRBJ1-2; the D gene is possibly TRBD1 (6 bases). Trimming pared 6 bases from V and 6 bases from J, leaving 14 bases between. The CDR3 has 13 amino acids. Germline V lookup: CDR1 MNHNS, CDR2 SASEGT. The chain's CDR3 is CASSLDSANGYTF. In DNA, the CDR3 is TGTGCCAGCAGCTTGGACAGTGCGAATGGCTACACCTTC.

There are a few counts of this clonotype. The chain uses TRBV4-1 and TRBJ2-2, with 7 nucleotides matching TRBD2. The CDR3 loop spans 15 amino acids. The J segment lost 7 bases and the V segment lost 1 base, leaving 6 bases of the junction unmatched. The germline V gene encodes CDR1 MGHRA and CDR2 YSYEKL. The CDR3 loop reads CASSQVRLAFGELFF. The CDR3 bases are TGCGCCAGCAGCCAAGTGAGACTAGCTTTCGGGGAGCTGTTTTTT.

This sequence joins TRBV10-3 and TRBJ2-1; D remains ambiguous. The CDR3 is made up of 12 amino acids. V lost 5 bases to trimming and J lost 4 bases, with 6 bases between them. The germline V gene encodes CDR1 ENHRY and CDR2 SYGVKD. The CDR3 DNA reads TGTGCCATCAGTTGGGTATACAATGAGCAGTTCTTC. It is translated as CAISWVYNEQFF.